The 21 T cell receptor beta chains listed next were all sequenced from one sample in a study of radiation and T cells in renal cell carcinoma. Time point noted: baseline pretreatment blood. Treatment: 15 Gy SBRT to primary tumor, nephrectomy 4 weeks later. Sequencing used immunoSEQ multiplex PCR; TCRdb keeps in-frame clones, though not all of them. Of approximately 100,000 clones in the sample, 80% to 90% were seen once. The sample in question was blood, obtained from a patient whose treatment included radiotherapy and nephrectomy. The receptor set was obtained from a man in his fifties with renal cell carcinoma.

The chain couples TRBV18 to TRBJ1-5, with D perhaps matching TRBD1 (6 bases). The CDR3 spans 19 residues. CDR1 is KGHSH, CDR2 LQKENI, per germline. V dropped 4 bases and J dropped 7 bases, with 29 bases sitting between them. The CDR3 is CASSRGGGTPLRGGQPQHF. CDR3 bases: TGTGCCAGCTCACGGGGGGGCGGGACACCCCTTCGAGGAGGGCAGCCCCAGCATTTT.

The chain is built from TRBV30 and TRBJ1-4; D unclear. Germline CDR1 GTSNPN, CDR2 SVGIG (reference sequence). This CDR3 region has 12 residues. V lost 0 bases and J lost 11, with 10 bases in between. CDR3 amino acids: CAWSVRLGKLFF. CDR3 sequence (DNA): TGTGCCTGGAGTGTACGTTTGGGGAAACTGTTTTTT.

The CDR3 protein is CASSKAQAGDEQYF. CDR3 nucleotide sequence: TGTGCCAGCAGCAAAGCGCAAGCGGGAGACGAGCAGTACTTC. This sequence joins TRBV21-1 and TRBJ2-7; the tabulated D call, TRBD2, remains unverified against the DNA. TRBV21-1 is noted as a pseudogene. This CDR3 is built from 14 residues.

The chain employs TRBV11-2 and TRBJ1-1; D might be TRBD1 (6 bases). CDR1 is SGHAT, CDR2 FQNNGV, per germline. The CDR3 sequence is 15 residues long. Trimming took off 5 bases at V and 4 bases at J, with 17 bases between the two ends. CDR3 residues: CASSQRDRSGTEAFF. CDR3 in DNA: TGTGCCAGCAGCCAACGAGACAGGTCCGGCACTGAAGCTTTCTTT. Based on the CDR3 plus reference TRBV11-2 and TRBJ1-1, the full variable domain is EAGVAQSPRYKIIEKRQSVAFWCNPISGHATLYWYQQILGQGPKLLIQFQNNGVVDDSQLPKDRFSAERLKGVDSTLKIQPAKLEDSAVYLCASSQRDRSGTEAFFGQGTRLTVV.

Here the CDR3 DNA reads TGTGCCAGCAGAGGGAACGACTTTGGGACGTTCTTC. Protein product: CASRGNDFGTFF. V and J are TRBV2 and TRBJ2-1; D may match TRBD1 or TRBD2 (5 bases each). CDR1 is SNHLY, CDR2 FYNNEI, per germline. The CDR3 is made up of 12 amino acids. Between the trimmed V and J ends, which lost 6 bases and 15 bases, there was a span of 18 bases.

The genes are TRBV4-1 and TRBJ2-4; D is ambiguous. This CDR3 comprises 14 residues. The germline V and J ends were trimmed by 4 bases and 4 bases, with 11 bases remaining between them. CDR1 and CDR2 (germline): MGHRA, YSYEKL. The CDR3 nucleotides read TGCGCCAGCAGCCCTATGCCCGGGAAAAACATTCAGTACTTC. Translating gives CASSPMPGKNIQYF.

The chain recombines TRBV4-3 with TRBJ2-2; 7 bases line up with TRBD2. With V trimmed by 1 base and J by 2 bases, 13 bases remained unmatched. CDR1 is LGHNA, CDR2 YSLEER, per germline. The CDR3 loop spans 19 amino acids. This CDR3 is CASSQARLSGVLNTGELFF. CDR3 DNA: TGCGCCAGCAGCCAAGCGCGGCTGAGCGGGGTGCTTAACACCGGGGAGCTGTTTTTT.

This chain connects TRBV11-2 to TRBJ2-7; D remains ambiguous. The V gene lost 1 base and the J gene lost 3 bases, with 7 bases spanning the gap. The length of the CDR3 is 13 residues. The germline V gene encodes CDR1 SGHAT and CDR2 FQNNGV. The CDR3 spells CASSLAWGYEQYF. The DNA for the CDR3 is TGTGCCAGCAGCTTAGCTTGGGGCTACGAGCAGTACTTC.

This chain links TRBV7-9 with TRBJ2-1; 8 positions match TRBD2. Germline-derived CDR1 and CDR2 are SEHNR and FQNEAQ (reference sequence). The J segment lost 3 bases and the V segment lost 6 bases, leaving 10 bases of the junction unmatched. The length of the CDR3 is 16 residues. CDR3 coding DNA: TGTGCCAGCAGTTCCCTAACGGGAGGGGTCTACAATGAGCAGTTCTTC. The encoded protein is CASSSLTGGVYNEQFF.

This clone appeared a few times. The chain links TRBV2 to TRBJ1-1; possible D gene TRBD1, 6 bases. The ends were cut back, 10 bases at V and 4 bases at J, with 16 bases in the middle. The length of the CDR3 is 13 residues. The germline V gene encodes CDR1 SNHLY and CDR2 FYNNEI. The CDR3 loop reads CATTGAGSTEAFF. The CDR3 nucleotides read TGTGCCACGACGGGGGCAGGAAGCACTGAAGCTTTCTTT. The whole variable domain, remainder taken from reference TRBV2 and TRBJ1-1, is EPEVTQTPSHQVTQMGQEVILRCVPISNHLYFYWYRQILGQKVEFLVSFYNNEISEKSEIFDDQFSVERPDGSNFTLKIRSTKLEDSAMYFCATTGAGSTEAFFGQGTRLTVV.

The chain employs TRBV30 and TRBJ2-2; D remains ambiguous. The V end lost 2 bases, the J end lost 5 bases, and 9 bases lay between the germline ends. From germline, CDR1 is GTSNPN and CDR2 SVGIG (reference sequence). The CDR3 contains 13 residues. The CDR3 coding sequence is TGTGCCTGGAGTTTGGGATGGACCGGGGAGCTGTTTTTT. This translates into CAWSLGWTGELFF. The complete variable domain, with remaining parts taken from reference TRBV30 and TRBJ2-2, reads SQTIHQWPATLVQPVGSPLSLECTVEGTSNPNLYWYRQAAGRGLQLLFYSVGIGQISSEVPQNLSASRPQDRQFILSSKKLLLSDSGFYLCAWSLGWTGELFFGEGSRLTVL.

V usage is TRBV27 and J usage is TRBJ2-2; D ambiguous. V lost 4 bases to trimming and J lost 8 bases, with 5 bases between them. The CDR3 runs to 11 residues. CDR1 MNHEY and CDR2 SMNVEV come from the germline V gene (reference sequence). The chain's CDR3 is CASSWAGELFF. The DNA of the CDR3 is TGTGCCAGCAGTTGGGCAGGGGAGCTGTTTTTT.

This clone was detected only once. CDR3: CASSLAESSGYEQYF. The CDR3 DNA sequence: TGCGCCAGCAGCTTGGCTGAATCTAGCGGATACGAGCAGTACTTC. The V and J genes are TRBV5-1 and TRBJ2-7; 7 bases are shared with TRBD2. Germline CDR1 reads SGHRS; CDR2 reads YFSETQ. With V trimmed by 0 bases and J by 4 bases, 7 bases remained unmatched. The CDR3 loop spans 15 amino acids.

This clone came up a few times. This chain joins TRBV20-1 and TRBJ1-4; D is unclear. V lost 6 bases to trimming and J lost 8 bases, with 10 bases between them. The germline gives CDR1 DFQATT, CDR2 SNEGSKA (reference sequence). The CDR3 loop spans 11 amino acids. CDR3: CSAPLLEKLFF. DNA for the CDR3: TGCAGTGCCCCTCTCCTGGAAAAACTGTTTTTT.

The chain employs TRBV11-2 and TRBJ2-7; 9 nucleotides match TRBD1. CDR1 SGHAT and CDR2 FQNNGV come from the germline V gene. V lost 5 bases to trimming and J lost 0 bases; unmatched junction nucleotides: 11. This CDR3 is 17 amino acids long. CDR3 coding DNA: TGTGCCAGCAGCCGAAACACGGACAGGGGTTACTCCTACGAGCAGTACTTC. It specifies CASSRNTDRGYSYEQYF.

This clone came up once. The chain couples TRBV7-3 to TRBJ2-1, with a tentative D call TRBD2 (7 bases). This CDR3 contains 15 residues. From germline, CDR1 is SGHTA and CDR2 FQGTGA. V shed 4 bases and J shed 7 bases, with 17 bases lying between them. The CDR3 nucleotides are TGTGCCAGCAGCTCCCAGTCGGGGGGCATGAATGAGCAGTTCTTC. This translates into CASSSQSGGMNEQFF.

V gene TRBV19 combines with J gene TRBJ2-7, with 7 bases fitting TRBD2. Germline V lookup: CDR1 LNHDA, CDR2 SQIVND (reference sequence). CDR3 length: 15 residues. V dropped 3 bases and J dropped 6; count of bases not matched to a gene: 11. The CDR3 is CASSIEVTAGPEQYF. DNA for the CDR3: TGTGCCAGTAGTATCGAGGTGACAGCGGGGCCCGAGCAGTACTTC.

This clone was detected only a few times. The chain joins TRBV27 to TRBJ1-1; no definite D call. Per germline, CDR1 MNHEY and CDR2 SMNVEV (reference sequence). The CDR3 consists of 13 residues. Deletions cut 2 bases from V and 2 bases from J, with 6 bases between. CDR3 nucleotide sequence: TGTGCCAGCAGTTTACGGGCAAACACTGAAGCTTTCTTT. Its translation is CASSLRANTEAFF.

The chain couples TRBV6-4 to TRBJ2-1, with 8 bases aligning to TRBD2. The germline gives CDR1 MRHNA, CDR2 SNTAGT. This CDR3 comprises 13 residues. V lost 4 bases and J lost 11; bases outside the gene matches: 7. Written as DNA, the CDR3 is TGTGCCAGCAGTGCGGAACTAGCGGATCAGCAGTTCTTC. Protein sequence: CASSAELADQQFF.

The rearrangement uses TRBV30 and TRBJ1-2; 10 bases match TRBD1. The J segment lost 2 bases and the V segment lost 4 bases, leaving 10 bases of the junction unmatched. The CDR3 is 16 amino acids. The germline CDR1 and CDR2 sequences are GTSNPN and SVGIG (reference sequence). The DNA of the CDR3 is TGTGCCTGGAACTTCTTCGACAGGGGGCCAAACTATGGCTACACCTTC. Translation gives CAWNFFDRGPNYGYTF.

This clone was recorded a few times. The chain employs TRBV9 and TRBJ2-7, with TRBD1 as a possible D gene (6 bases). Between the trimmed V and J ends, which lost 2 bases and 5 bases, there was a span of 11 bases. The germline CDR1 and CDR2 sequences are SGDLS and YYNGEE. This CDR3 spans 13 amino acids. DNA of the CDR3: TGTGCCAGCAGCGTCGACAGGTCTGACGAGCAGTACTTC. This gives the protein CASSVDRSDEQYF.